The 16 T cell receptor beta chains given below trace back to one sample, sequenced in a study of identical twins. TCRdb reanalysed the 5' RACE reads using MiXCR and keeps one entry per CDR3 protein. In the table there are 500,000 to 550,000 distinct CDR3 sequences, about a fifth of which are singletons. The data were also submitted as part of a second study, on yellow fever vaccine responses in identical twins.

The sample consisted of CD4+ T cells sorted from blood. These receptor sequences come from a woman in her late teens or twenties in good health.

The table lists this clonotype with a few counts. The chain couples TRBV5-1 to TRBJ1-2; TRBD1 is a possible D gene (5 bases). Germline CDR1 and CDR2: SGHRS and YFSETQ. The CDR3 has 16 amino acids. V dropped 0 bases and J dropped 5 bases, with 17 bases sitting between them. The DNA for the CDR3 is TGCGCCAGCAGCTTGGGTTCCGGGGGTTTGAATTATGGCTACACCTTC. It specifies CASSLGSGGLNYGYTF.

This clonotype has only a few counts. The CDR3 sequence: CASSRGELAKNIQYF. In DNA, the CDR3 is TGTGCCAGCAGCCGGGGGGAACTAGCCAAAAACATTCAGTACTTC. The chain is built from TRBV3-1 and TRBJ2-4; D is perhaps TRBD2 (6 bases). Trimming took 4 bases from V and 0 from J, leaving 10 bases between them. The germline V gene has CDR1 LGHDT and CDR2 YNNKEL (reference sequence). The CDR3 is made up of 15 amino acids.

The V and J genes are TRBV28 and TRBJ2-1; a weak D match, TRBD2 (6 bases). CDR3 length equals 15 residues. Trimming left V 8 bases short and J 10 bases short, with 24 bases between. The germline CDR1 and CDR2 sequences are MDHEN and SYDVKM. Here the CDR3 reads CASLGRERLTIEQFF. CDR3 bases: TGTGCCAGCCTAGGGCGGGAAAGGTTAACAATAGAGCAGTTCTTC.

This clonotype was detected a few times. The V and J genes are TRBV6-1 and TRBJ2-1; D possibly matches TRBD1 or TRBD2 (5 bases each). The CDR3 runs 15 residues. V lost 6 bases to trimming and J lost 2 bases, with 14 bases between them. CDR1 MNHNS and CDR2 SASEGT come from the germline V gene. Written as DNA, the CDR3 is TGTGCCAGCAGCACGGGGCTCAGCCCCTACAATGAGCAGTTCTTC. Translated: CASSTGLSPYNEQFF.

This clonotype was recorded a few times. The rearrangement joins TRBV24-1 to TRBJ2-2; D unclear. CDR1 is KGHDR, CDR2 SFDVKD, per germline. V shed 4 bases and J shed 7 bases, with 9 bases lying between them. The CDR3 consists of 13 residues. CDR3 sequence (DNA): TGTGCCACCAGTGACCCGTGGGTCGGGGAGCTGTTTTTT. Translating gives CATSDPWVGELFF.

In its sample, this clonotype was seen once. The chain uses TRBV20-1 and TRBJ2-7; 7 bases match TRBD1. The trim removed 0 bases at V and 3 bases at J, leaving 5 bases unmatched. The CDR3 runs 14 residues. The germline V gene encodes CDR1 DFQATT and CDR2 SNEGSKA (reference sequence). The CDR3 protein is CSARDRGQRYEQYF. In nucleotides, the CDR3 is TGCAGTGCTAGAGACCGGGGACAGCGCTACGAGCAGTACTTC.

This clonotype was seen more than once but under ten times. CDR3 bases: TGTGCCAGCAGACGGACAGAGCTAAACTACGAGCAGTACTTC. Its translation is CASRRTELNYEQYF. This chain uses TRBV27 with TRBJ2-7; possible D gene TRBD1, 6 bases. This CDR3 is 14 amino acids long. Germline lookup yields CDR1 MNHEY and CDR2 SMNVEV (reference sequence). V was trimmed by 6 bases and J by 3 bases, leaving 15 bases between them.

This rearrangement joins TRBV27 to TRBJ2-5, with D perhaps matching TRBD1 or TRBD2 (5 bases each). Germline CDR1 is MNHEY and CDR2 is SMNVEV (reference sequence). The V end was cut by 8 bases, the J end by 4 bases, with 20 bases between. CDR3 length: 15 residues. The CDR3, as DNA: TGTGCCAGCTCCCCCGCCAGGGACCCTCCAGAGACCCAGTACTTC. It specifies CASSPARDPPETQYF.

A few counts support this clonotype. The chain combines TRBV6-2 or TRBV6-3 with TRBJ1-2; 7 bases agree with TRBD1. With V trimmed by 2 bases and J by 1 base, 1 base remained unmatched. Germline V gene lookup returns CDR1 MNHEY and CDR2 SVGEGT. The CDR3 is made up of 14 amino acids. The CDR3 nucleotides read TGTGCCAGCAGTTACAGGGGGCGTAACTATGGCTACACCTTC. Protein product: CASSYRGRNYGYTF.

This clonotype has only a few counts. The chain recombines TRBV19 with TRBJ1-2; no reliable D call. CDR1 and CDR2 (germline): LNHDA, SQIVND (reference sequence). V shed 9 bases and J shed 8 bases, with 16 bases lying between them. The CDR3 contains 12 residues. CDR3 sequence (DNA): TGTGCCAGCTCCTGGGCCCGTCGGGGCTACACCTTC. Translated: CASSWARRGYTF.

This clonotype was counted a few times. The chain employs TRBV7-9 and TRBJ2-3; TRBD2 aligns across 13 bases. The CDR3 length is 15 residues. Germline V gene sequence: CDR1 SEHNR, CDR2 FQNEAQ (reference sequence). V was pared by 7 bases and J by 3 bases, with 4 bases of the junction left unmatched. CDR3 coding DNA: TGTGCCAGCACTGGGACTAGCGGGGAGACAGATACGCAGTATTTT. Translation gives CASTGTSGETDTQYF. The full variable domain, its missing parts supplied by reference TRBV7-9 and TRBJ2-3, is DTGVSQNPRHKITKRGQNVTFRCDPISEHNRLYWYRQTLGQGPEFLTYFQNEAQLEKSRLLSDRFSAERPKGSFSTLEIQRTEQGDSAMYLCASTGTSGETDTQYFGPGTRLTVL.

Here the CDR3 DNA reads TGTGCCAGCTCACGGCTAGCGAGCCTCGATGAGCAGTTCTTC. Protein product: CASSRLASLDEQFF. This sequence joins TRBV18 and TRBJ2-1, with D maybe TRBD2 (6 bases). The CDR3 covers 14 residues. Germline loops: CDR1 KGHSH, CDR2 LQKENI. Trimming took off 4 bases at V and 8 bases at J, with 15 bases between the two ends.

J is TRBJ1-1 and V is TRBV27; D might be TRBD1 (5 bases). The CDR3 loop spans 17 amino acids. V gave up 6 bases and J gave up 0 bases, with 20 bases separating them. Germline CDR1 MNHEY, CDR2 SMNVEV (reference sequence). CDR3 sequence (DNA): TGTGCCAGCAGGAGGGTCTATGAATGGGGGTTGAACACTGAAGCTTTCTTT. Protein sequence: CASRRVYEWGLNTEAFF.

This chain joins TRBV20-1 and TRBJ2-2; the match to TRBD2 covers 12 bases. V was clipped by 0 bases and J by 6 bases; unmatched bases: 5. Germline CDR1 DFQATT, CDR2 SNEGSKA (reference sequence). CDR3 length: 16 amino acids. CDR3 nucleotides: TGCAGTGCTAGAGATAAGCGACTAGCGGGGGCCGGGGAGCTGTTTTTT. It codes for CSARDKRLAGAGELFF.

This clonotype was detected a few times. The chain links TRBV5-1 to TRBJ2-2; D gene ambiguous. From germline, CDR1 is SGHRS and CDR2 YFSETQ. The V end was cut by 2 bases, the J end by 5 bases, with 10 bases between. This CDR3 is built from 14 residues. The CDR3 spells CASSLNGITGELFF. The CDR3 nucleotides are TGCGCCAGCAGCTTAAATGGAATAACCGGGGAGCTGTTTTTT. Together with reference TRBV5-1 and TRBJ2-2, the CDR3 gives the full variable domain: KAGVTQTPRYLIKTRGQQVTLSCSPISGHRSVSWYQQTPGQGLQFLFEYFSETQRNKGNFPGRFSGRQFSNSRSEMNVSTLELGDSALYLCASSLNGITGELFFGEGSRLTVL.

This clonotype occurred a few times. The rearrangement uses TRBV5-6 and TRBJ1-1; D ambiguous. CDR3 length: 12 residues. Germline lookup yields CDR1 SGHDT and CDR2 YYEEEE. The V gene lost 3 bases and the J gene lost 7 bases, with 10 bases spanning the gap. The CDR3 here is CASSSGVVEAFF. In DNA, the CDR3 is TGTGCCAGCAGCTCCGGGGTGGTTGAAGCTTTCTTT.